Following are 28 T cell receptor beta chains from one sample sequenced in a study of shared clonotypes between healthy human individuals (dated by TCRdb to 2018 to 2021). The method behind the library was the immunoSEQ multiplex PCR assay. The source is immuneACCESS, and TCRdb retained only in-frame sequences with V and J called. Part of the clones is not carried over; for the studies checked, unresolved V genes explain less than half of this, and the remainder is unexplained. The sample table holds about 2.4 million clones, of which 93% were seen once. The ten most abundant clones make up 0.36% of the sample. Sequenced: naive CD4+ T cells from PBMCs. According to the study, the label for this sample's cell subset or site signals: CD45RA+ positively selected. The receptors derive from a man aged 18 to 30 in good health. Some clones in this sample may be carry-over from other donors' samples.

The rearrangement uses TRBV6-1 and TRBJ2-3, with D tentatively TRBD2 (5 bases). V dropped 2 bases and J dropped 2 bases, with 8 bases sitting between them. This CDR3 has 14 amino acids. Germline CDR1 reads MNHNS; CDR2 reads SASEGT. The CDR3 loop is CASSEHRDTDTQYF. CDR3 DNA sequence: TGTGCCAGCAGTGAACACCGGGACACAGATACGCAGTATTTT.

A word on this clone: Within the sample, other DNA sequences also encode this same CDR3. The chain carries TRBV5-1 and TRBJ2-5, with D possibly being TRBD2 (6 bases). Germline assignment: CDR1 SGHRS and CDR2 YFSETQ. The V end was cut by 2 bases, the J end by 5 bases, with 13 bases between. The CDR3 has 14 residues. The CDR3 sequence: CASSFRGTQETQYF. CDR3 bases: TGCGCCAGCAGCTTCCGGGGGACGCAGGAGACCCAGTACTTC.

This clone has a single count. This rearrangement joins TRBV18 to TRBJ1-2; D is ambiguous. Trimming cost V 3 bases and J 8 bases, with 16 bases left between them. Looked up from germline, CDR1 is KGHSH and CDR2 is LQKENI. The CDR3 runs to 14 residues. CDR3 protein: CASSPLDRELGYTF. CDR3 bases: TGTGCCAGCTCACCGCTGGATCGGGAACTAGGCTACACCTTC.

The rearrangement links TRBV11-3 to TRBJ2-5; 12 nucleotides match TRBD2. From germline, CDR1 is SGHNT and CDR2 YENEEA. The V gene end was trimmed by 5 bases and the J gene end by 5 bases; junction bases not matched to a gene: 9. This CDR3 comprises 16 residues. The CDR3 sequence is CASSLGLAGSGETQYF. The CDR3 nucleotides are TGTGCCAGCAGCCTCGGACTAGCGGGGTCCGGGGAGACCCAGTACTTC. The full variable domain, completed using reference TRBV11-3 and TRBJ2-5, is EAGVVQSPRYKIIEKKQPVAFWCNPISGHNTLYWYLQNLGQGPELLIRYENEEAVDDSQLPKDRFSAERLKGVDSTLKIQPAELGDSAVYLCASSLGLAGSGETQYFGPGTRLLVL.

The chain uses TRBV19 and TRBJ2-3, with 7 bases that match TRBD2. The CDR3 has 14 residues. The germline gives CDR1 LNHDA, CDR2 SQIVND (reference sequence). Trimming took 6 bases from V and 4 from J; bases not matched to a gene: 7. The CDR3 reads CASRREGLSDTQYF. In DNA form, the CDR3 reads TGTGCCAGTAGGAGGGAGGGCCTTTCAGATACGCAGTATTTT.

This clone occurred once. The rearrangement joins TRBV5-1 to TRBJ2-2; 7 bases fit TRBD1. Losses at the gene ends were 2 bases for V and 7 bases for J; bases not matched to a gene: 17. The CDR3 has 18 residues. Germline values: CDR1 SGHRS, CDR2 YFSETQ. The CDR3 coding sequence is TGCGCCAGCAGCTTCAGTACTCTTACGGCAGGGGGTCACGGGGAGCTGTTTTTT. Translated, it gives CASSFSTLTAGGHGELFF.

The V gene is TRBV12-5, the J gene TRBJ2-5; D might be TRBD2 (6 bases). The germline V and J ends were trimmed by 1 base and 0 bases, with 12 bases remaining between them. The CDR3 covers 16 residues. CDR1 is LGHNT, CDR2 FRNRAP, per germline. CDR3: CASGLDLGGYQETQYF. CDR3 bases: TGTGCTAGTGGTTTGGACCTTGGGGGGTACCAAGAGACCCAGTACTTC.

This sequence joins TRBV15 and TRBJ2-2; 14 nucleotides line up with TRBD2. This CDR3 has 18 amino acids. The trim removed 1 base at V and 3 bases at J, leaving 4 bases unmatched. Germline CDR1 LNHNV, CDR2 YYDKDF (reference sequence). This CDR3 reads CATSRVTSGRAHTGELFF. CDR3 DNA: TGTGCCACCAGCAGAGTGACTAGCGGGAGGGCCCACACCGGGGAGCTGTTTTTT.

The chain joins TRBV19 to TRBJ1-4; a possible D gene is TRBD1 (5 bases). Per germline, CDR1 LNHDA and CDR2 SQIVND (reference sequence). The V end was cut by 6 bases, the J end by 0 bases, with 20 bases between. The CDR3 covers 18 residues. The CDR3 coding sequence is TGTGCCAGTAGATGGAGTGCCGGGGCTTTTGCAACTAATGAAAAACTGTTTTTT. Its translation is CASRWSAGAFATNEKLFF.

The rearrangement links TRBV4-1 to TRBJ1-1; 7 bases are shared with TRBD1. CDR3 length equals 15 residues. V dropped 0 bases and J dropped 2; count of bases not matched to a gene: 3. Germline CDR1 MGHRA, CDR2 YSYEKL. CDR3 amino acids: CASSQEDRDNTEAFF. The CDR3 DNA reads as TGCGCCAGCAGCCAAGAAGACAGGGATAACACTGAAGCTTTCTTT.

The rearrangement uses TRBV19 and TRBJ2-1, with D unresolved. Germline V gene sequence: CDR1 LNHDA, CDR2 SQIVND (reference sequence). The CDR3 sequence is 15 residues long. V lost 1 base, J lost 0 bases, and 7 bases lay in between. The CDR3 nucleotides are TGTGCCAGTAGTATAGTCAGCAACTCCTACAATGAGCAGTTCTTC. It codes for CASSIVSNSYNEQFF.

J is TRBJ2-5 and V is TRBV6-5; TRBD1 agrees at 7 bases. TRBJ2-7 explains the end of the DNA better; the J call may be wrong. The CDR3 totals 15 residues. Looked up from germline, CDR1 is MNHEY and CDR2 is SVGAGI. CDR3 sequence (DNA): TGTGCCAGCAGGTCTGGACAGGTTAGCTCCTACGAGCAGTACTTC. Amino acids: CASRSGQVSSYEQYF.

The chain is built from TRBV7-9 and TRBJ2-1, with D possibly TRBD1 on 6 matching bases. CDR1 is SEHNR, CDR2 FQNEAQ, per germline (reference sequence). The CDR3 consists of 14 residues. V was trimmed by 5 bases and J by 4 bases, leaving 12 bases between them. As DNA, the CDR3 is TGTGCCAGCAGCCGCCCCGGGACATACAATGAGCAGTTCTTC. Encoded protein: CASSRPGTYNEQFF.

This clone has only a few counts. The chain's CDR3 is CSVVRGVAEAFF. The DNA for the CDR3 is TGCAGCGTCGTCAGGGGTGTGGCTGAAGCTTTCTTT. J is TRBJ1-1 and V is TRBV29-1; TRBD1 is a possible D gene (6 bases). V lost 6 bases and J lost 6, with 14 bases in between. The CDR3 runs to 12 residues. Germline CDR1 is SQVTM and CDR2 is ANQGSEA.

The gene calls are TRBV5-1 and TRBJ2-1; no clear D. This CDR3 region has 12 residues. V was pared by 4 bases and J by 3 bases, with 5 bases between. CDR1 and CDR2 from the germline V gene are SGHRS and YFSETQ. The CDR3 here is CASSRSYNEQFF. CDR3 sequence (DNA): TGCGCCAGCAGCAGGAGCTACAATGAGCAGTTCTTC. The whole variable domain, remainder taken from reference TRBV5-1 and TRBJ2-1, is KAGVTQTPRYLIKTRGQQVTLSCSPISGHRSVSWYQQTPGQGLQFLFEYFSETQRNKGNFPGRFSGRQFSNSRSEMNVSTLELGDSALYLCASSRSYNEQFFGPGTRLTVL.

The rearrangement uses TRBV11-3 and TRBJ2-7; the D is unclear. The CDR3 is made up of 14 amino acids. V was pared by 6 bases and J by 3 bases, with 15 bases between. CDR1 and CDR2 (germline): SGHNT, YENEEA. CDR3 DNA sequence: TGTGCCAGCAGGAATACAGTAATCTTCTACGAGCAGTACTTC. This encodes CASRNTVIFYEQYF.

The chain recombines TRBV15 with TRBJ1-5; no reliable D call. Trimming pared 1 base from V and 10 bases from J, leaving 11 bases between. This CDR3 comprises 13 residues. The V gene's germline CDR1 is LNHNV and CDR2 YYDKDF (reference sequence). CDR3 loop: CATSRAVEGPQHF. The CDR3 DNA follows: TGTGCCACCAGCAGAGCGGTTGAGGGTCCCCAGCATTTT.

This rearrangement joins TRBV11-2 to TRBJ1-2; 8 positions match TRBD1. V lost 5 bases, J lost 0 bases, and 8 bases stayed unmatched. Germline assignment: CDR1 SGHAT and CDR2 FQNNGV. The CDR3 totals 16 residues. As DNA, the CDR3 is TGTGCCAGCAGCGGATGGGACAGGCGGTCTAACTATGGCTACACCTTC. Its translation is CASSGWDRRSNYGYTF.

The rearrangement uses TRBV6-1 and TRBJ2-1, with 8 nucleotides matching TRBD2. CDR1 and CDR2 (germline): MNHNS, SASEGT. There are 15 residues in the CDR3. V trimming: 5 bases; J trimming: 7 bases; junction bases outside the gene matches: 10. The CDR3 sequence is CASSTGTRRLNEQFF. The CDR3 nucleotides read TGTGCCAGCAGTACCGGGACTAGGAGATTGAATGAGCAGTTCTTC.

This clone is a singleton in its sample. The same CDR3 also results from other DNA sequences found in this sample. CDR3 in DNA: TGCAGTGCTAGGGGGGTTGAGACCCAGTACTTC. Encoded protein: CSARGVETQYF. V usage is TRBV20-1 and J usage is TRBJ2-5; D may be TRBD1 or TRBD2 (5 bases each). Germline CDR1 reads DFQATT; CDR2 reads SNEGSKA (reference sequence). Trimming left V 3 bases short and J 5 bases short, with 7 bases between. The CDR3 is 11 residues long.

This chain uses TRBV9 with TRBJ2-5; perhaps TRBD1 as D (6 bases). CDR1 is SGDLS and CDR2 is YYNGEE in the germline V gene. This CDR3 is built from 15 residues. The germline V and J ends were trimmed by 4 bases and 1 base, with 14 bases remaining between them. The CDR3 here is CASSKNREPQETQYF. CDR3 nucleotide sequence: TGTGCCAGCAGCAAAAACAGGGAACCCCAAGAGACCCAGTACTTC.

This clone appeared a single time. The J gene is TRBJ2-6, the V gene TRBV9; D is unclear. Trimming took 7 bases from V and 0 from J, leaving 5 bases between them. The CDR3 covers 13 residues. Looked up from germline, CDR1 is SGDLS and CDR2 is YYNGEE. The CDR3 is CASGSSGANVLTF. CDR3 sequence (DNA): TGTGCCAGCGGCAGCTCTGGGGCCAACGTCCTGACTTTC. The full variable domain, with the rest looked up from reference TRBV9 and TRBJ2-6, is DSGVTQTPKHLITATGQRVTLRCSPRSGDLSVYWYQQSLDQGLQFLIQYYNGEERAKGNILERFSAQQFPDLHSELNLSSLELGDSALYFCASGSSGANVLTFGAGSRLTVL.

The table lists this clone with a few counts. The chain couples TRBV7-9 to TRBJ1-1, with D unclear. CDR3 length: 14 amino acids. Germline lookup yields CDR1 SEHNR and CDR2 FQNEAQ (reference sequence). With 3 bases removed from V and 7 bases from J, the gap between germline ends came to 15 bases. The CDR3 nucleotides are TGTGCCAGCAGCTTCAGTCTACAGTACTATGAAGCTTTCTTT. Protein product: CASSFSLQYYEAFF.

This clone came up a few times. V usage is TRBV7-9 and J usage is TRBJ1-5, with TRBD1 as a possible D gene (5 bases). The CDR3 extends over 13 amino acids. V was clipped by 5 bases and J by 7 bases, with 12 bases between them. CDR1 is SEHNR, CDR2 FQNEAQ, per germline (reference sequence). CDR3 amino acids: CASSPMGGQPQHF. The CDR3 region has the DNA TGTGCCAGCAGCCCGATGGGGGGACAGCCCCAGCATTTT.

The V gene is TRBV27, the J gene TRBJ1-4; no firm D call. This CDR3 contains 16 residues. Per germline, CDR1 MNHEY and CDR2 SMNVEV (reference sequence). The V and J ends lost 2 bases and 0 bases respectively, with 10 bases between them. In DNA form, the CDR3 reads TGTGCCAGCAGTTTACGTGGTCCGACAACTAATGAAAAACTGTTTTTT. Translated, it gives CASSLRGPTTNEKLFF.

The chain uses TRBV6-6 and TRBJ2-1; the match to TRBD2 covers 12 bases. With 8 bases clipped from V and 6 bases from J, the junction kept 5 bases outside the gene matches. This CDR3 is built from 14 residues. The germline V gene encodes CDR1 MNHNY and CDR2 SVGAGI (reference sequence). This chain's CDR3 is CASGSSGRANEQFF. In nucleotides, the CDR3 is TGTGCCAGCGGTTCTAGCGGGAGGGCCAATGAGCAGTTCTTC.

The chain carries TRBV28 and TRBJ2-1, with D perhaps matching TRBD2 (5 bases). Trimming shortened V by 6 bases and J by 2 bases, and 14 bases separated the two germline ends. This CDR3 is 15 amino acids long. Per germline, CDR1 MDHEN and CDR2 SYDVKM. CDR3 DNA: TGTGCCAGCAGCCCTTCGAGGGCAGCCTACAATGAGCAGTTCTTC. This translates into CASSPSRAAYNEQFF.

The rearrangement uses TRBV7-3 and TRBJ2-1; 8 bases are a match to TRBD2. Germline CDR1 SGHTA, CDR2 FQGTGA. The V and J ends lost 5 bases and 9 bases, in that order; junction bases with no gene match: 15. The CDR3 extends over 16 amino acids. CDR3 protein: CASSKEGLAGRIEQFF. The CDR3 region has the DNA TGTGCCAGCAGCAAAGAAGGACTAGCCGGAAGGATTGAGCAGTTCTTC.